What follows are 22 T cell receptor beta chains derived from one specimen sequenced in a study of CD8 T cells in ankylosing spondylitis. TCRdb independently ran MiXCR on the 5' RACE reads; one entry per CDR3 protein. The sample contains about 250,000 distinct CDR3 sequences, 18% of which appear only once. The sample comprised blood, either unsorted or a sorted T cell fraction (not recorded which). These receptors all stem from a male donor with ankylosing spondylitis or in good health (not recorded which).

This clonotype has more than one count but fewer than ten. The CDR3 loop reads CSAGSLTYEQYF. The CDR3 coding sequence is TGCAGTGCTGGATCTCTAACCTACGAGCAGTACTTC. The chain recombines TRBV20-1 with TRBJ2-7; D unclear. The CDR3 loop spans 12 amino acids. Deletions cut 5 bases from V and 2 bases from J, with 10 bases between. In germline, CDR1 is DFQATT, CDR2 SNEGSKA (reference sequence).

This clonotype was observed a handful of times. The rearrangement uses TRBV5-4 and TRBJ2-7, with a possible D match to TRBD1 (5 bases). Deletions cut 4 bases from V and 2 bases from J, with 19 bases between. The germline V gene encodes CDR1 SGHNT and CDR2 YYREEE (reference sequence). This CDR3 spans 16 amino acids. The CDR3 protein is CASSQLLGLTTYEQYF. In DNA, the CDR3 is TGTGCCAGCAGCCAGCTTTTGGGGCTCACCACCTACGAGCAGTACTTC.

At least ten counts were recorded for this clonotype. The chain employs TRBV7-6 and TRBJ2-7, with 8 nucleotides matching TRBD2. Germline CDR1 SGHVS, CDR2 FNYEAQ. V was pared by 4 bases and J by 0 bases, with 5 bases of the junction left unmatched. The CDR3 length is 15 residues. CDR3 residues: CASSSLAGSSYEQYF. The DNA of the CDR3 is TGTGCCAGCAGCTCATTAGCGGGGAGCTCCTACGAGCAGTACTTC. Based on the CDR3 plus reference TRBV7-6 and TRBJ2-7, the full variable domain is GAGVSQSPRYKVTKRGQDVALRCDPISGHVSLYWYRQALGQGPEFLTYFNYEAQQDKSGLPNDRFSAERPEGSISTLTIQRTEQRDSAMYRCASSSLAGSSYEQYFGPGTRLTVT.

This clonotype was seen only a few times. This chain joins TRBV6-2 or TRBV6-3 and TRBJ1-1; 7 bases agree with TRBD1. V lost 2 bases to trimming and J lost 1 base; unmatched junction nucleotides: 10. CDR3 length: 17 amino acids. Germline CDR1 reads MNHEY; CDR2 reads SVGEGT. CDR3 residues: CASSYEDGQVENTEAFF. The DNA of the CDR3 is TGTGCCAGCAGTTACGAAGATGGACAGGTCGAGAACACTGAAGCTTTCTTT.

The V gene is TRBV6-5, the J gene TRBJ2-7, with D unclear. This CDR3 is built from 14 residues. V was cut by 0 bases and J by 0 bases, with 6 bases left in between. Germline values: CDR1 MNHEY, CDR2 SVGAGI. CDR3 region: CASSYSLDSYEQYF. The CDR3, as DNA: TGTGCCAGCAGTTACTCGCTTGACTCCTACGAGCAGTACTTC.

The chain employs TRBV29-1 and TRBJ2-3; D remains ambiguous. The germline V gene encodes CDR1 SQVTM and CDR2 ANQGSEA. The ends were cut back, 3 bases at V and 0 bases at J, with 10 bases in the middle. This CDR3 has 14 residues. The CDR3 region is CSVDGLKSTDTQYF. The CDR3 nucleotides are TGCAGCGTTGATGGTCTGAAAAGCACAGATACGCAGTATTTT.

The chain has TRBV7-8 and TRBJ2-3, with 11 nucleotides matching TRBD2. J was trimmed by 6 bases and V by 2 bases; bases with no gene match: 13. CDR3 length equals 18 residues. Germline assignment: CDR1 SGHVS and CDR2 FQNEAQ. The DNA for the CDR3 is TGTGCCAGCAGCTTAAATGATGGACTAGCGGGCCACACGGATACGCAGTATTTT. This sequence encodes CASSLNDGLAGHTDTQYF. Variable domain in full (rest from reference TRBV7-8 and TRBJ2-3): GAGVSQSPRYKVAKRGQDVALRCDPISGHVSLFWYQQALGQGPEFLTYFQNEAQLDKSGLPSDRFFAERPEGSVSTLKIQRTQQEDSAVYLCASSLNDGLAGHTDTQYFGPGTRLTVL.

V is TRBV12-3 or TRBV12-4 and J is TRBJ2-2, with 10 nucleotides matching TRBD1. J gave up 2 bases and V 6 bases, and 3 bases lay outside the gene matches. This CDR3 has 15 residues. This CDR3 is CASRGTGDNTGELFF. The CDR3 nucleotides are TGTGCCAGCAGGGGGACAGGGGACAACACCGGGGAGCTGTTTTTT.

This clonotype was observed a few times. The chain has TRBV12-5 and TRBJ2-7; no clear D gene. Between the trimmed V and J ends, which lost 1 base and 5 bases, there was a span of 6 bases. Germline CDR1 LGHNT, CDR2 FRNRAP. The CDR3 is 12 residues long. In DNA, the CDR3 is TGTGCTAGTGGTTTGGAAGGGAACGAGCAGTACTTC. Amino acids: CASGLEGNEQYF.

The chain employs TRBV6-1 and TRBJ1-5; D ambiguous. This CDR3 contains 13 residues. Germline CDR1 and CDR2: MNHNS and SASEGT. Trimming cost V 7 bases and J 6 bases, with 13 bases left between them. The CDR3 protein is CASTPGVGQPQHF. The CDR3 DNA reads as TGTGCCAGCACCCCGGGTGTGGGTCAGCCCCAGCATTTT.

This clonotype was found a few times. This chain links TRBV7-9 with TRBJ1-4, with D possibly TRBD1 on 6 matching bases. Germline V gene lookup returns CDR1 SEHNR and CDR2 FQNEAQ (reference sequence). V dropped 6 bases and J dropped 2 bases, with 10 bases sitting between them. The CDR3 contains 14 residues. This CDR3 is CASSQRGTNEKLFF. The CDR3 DNA is TGTGCCAGCAGTCAGAGGGGGACTAATGAAAAACTGTTTTTT. Full variable domain (outside the CDR3, taken from reference TRBV7-9 and TRBJ1-4): DTGVSQNPRHKITKRGQNVTFRCDPISEHNRLYWYRQTLGQGPEFLTYFQNEAQLEKSRLLSDRFSAERPKGSFSTLEIQRTEQGDSAMYLCASSQRGTNEKLFFGSGTQLSVL.

This clonotype was seen a handful of times. The rearrangement joins TRBV29-1 to TRBJ2-1, with D possibly being TRBD2 (5 bases). This CDR3 is built from 17 residues. V dropped 1 base and J dropped 4 bases, with 20 bases sitting between them. CDR1 is SQVTM and CDR2 is ANQGSEA in the germline V gene. The CDR3 DNA follows: TGCAGCGTTGAAGGGGATGCGGCGGGTAATCGTTACAATGAGCAGTTCTTC. It encodes CSVEGDAAGNRYNEQFF.

This chain joins TRBV12-3 or TRBV12-4 and TRBJ2-3; no clear D gene. CDR3 length equals 16 residues. V was shortened by 4 bases and J by 2 bases, with 16 bases between the two germline ends. The CDR3 here is CASSYGFPPDTDTQYF. CDR3 nucleotide sequence: TGTGCCAGCAGTTATGGCTTCCCGCCAGACACAGATACGCAGTATTTT.

This clonotype was seen more than once but under ten times. V gene TRBV12-5 combines with J gene TRBJ2-3; D gene ambiguous. CDR1 is LGHNT and CDR2 is FRNRAP in the germline V gene. The CDR3 covers 13 residues. V was pared by 2 bases and J by 2 bases, with 5 bases between. The CDR3 here is CASGLSPTDTQYF. In DNA, the CDR3 is TGTGCTAGTGGTTTGTCCCCCACAGATACGCAGTATTTT.

This clonotype was recorded a few times. This chain connects TRBV4-1 to TRBJ2-1, with 12 positions matching TRBD1. The CDR3 covers 18 residues. CDR1 and CDR2 (germline): MGHRA, YSYEKL. The junction had 15 bases not matched to a gene; V was cut back by 5 bases and J by 7 bases. CDR3 DNA sequence: TGCGCCAGCAGCACCGAACCCCATCCGGGACAGGGGGCTAATGAGCAGTTCTTC. This gives the protein CASSTEPHPGQGANEQFF.

This clonotype has just a few counts. The chain has TRBV27 and TRBJ2-1, with 8 bases lining up with TRBD2. After removal of 2 bases from V and 10 bases from J, the junction contained 10 bases not matched to a gene. Per germline, CDR1 MNHEY and CDR2 SMNVEV (reference sequence). The CDR3 runs 15 residues. The DNA of the CDR3 is TGTGCCAGCAGTTTAGGCGGGGGGATCCGCGGGGAGCAGTTCTTC. It yields the protein CASSLGGGIRGEQFF.

The chain is built from TRBV4-3 and TRBJ2-7; no definite D call. Germline-derived CDR1 and CDR2 are LGHNA and YSLEER. With 0 bases removed from V and 0 bases from J, the gap between germline ends came to 12 bases. CDR3 size: 16 residues. The CDR3 DNA follows: TGCGCCAGCAGCCAAGATGTAGGGTATGGCTCCTACGAGCAGTACTTC. Translated: CASSQDVGYGSYEQYF.

The rearrangement uses TRBV28 and TRBJ2-1; 11 bases map to TRBD2. Germline CDR1 and CDR2: MDHEN and SYDVKM. J was trimmed by 2 bases and V by 6 bases; bases with no gene match: 0. The CDR3 runs 14 residues. The CDR3: CASRTSGAYNEQFF. As DNA, the CDR3 is TGTGCCAGCAGGACTAGCGGGGCCTACAATGAGCAGTTCTTC.

J is TRBJ2-5 and V is TRBV7-8; D gene ambiguous. The germline gives CDR1 SGHVS, CDR2 FQNEAQ. This CDR3 has 16 residues. The germline V and J ends were trimmed by 3 bases and 1 base, with 15 bases remaining between them. CDR3 loop: CASSFLGQRSQETQYF. CDR3 bases: TGTGCCAGCAGCTTCCTGGGCCAACGTTCCCAAGAGACCCAGTACTTC. The full variable domain, rest sourced from reference TRBV7-8 and TRBJ2-5, is GAGVSQSPRYKVAKRGQDVALRCDPISGHVSLFWYQQALGQGPEFLTYFQNEAQLDKSGLPSDRFFAERPEGSVSTLKIQRTQQEDSAVYLCASSFLGQRSQETQYFGPGTRLLVL.

This clonotype was counted between two and nine times. The chain uses TRBV25-1 and TRBJ2-5, with no clear D. The CDR3 has 13 residues. Trimming stripped 6 bases from V and 1 base from J, with 9 bases between. Looked up from germline, CDR1 is MGHDK and CDR2 is SYGVNS. The CDR3 protein is CASRENIQETQYF. CDR3 nucleotides: TGTGCCAGCAGAGAGAACATCCAAGAGACCCAGTACTTC. Full variable domain (missing parts from reference TRBV25-1 and TRBJ2-5): EADIYQTPRYLVIGTGKKITLECSQTMGHDKMYWYQQDPGMELHLIHYSYGVNSTEKGDLSSESTVSRIRTEHFPLTLESARPSHTSQYLCASRENIQETQYFGPGTRLLVL.

This clonotype has more than one count but fewer than ten. J is TRBJ2-7 and V is TRBV7-8; D not resolved. CDR1 and CDR2 (germline): SGHVS, FQNEAQ. The V end lost 1 base, the J end lost 2 bases, and 12 bases lay between the germline ends. The CDR3 length is 15 residues. The CDR3 DNA follows: TGTGCCAGCAGCTTAGTTTGGGGTAGGGCCTACGAGCAGTACTTC. Residues: CASSLVWGRAYEQYF.

This clonotype has ten or more counts. CDR3 protein: CASSAGQGPDTQYF. CDR3 DNA sequence: TGTGCCAGTAGTGCCGGACAGGGGCCAGATACGCAGTATTTT. This chain connects TRBV19 to TRBJ2-3; 9 bases are a match to TRBD1. The germline V gene has CDR1 LNHDA and CDR2 SQIVND (reference sequence). The CDR3 is 14 residues long. J gave up 4 bases and V 5 bases, and 4 bases lay outside the gene matches.